Each of the 6 T cell receptor beta chains below was sequenced from the same sample in a study of cytomegalovirus exposure and HLA in healthy donors. PCR employed 60 Vbeta and 13 Jbeta primers. The method was immunoSEQ multiplex PCR; TCRdb's version includes in-frame clones alone and lacks a portion of them. Of roughly 190,000 clones in the sample, roughly three quarters were seen once. Sequencing was done on a sample of PBMCs. These receptors were taken from a woman aged 18-35 years in good health and CMV-seronegative.

In DNA form, the CDR3 reads TGTGCCTGGAGTACAGGCTCCTACAATGAGCAGTTCTTC. The encoded protein is CAWSTGSYNEQFF. The chain carries TRBV30 and TRBJ2-1; possibly TRBD1 for D (5 bases). V lost 2 bases and J lost 0, with 5 bases in between. The CDR3 totals 13 residues. Germline V gene lookup returns CDR1 GTSNPN and CDR2 SVGIG (reference sequence).

The chain joins TRBV28 to TRBJ1-3; 7 positions match TRBD1. The CDR3 length is 14 residues. CDR1 is MDHEN and CDR2 is SYDVKM in the germline V gene. The V and J ends lost 7 bases and 3 bases, in that order; junction bases with no gene match: 6. CDR3 loop: CASKEGAVGNTIYF. The DNA of the CDR3 is TGTGCCAGCAAAGAGGGGGCGGTTGGAAACACCATATATTTT.

The CDR3 spells CASSPGGSMNTEAFF. As DNA, the CDR3 is TGTGCCAGCAGCCCGGGGGGAAGCATGAACACTGAAGCTTTCTTT. The gene calls are TRBV7-2 and TRBJ1-1; TRBD1 might be the D (5 bases). The V gene lost 5 bases and the J gene lost 0 bases, with 13 bases spanning the gap. The germline V gene encodes CDR1 SGHTA and CDR2 FQGNSA. CDR3 length equals 15 residues.

V usage is TRBV18 and J usage is TRBJ2-3, with D hard to call. CDR3 length: 14 residues. V lost 1 base and J lost 0, with 5 bases in between. CDR1 and CDR2 (germline): KGHSH, LQKENI. CDR3 DNA: TGTGCCAGCTCACCACTTTCGAGCACAGATACGCAGTATTTT. This translates into CASSPLSSTDTQYF.

This chain connects TRBV7-9 to TRBJ1-4; no firm D call. Trimming left V 5 bases short and J 8 bases short, with 15 bases between. CDR1 and CDR2 from the germline V gene are SEHNR and FQNEAQ (reference sequence). The CDR3 runs 14 residues. The CDR3 here is CASSLSTGGEKLFF. The CDR3 DNA sequence: TGTGCCAGCAGCCTCTCGACGGGCGGGGAAAAACTGTTTTTT.

The chain links TRBV4-1 to TRBJ2-3, with D perhaps TRBD2 (5 bases). The CDR3 sequence is 15 residues long. CDR1 is MGHRA and CDR2 is YSYEKL in the germline V gene. V lost 5 bases to trimming and J lost 4 bases, with 16 bases between them. The CDR3 bases are TGCGCCAGCAGCGTGCTAATAGCGTCAGCAGATACGCAGTATTTT. Translating gives CASSVLIASADTQYF.